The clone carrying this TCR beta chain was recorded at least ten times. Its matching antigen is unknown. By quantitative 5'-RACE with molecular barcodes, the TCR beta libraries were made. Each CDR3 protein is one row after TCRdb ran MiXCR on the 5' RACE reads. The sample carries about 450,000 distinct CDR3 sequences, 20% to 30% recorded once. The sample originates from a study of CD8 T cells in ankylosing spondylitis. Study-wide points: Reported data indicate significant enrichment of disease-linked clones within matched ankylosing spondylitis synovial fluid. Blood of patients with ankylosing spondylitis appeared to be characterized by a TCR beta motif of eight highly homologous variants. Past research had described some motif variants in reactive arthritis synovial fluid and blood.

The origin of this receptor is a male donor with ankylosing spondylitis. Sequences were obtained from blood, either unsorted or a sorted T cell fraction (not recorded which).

This CDR3 is CASSPSGASNTGELFF. CDR3 sequence (DNA): TGCGCCAGCAGCCCATCGGGAGCTTCGAACACCGGGGAGCTGTTTTTT. The rearrangement uses TRBV4-1 and TRBJ2-2; D is perhaps TRBD2 (6 bases). V lost 4 bases, J lost 0 bases, and 12 bases lay in between. Looked up from germline, CDR1 is MGHRA and CDR2 is YSYEKL. This CDR3 has 16 amino acids.